These 29 T cell receptor beta chains share one sample of origin, sequenced in a study of T cells in Graves' hyperthyroidism and ophthalmopathy. Using RNA transcripts as the source, TCR beta CDR3 regions were amplified. A first-round RT-PCR of the TCR CDR3 used the HTBI primer set. TCRdb independently ran MiXCR on the multiplex PCR reads; one entry per CDR3 protein. The repertoire holds fewer than 600,000 distinct CDR3 sequences, with 14% as singletons. Material for sequencing was blood. The receptors here all came from a woman between 40 and 50 years old with Graves' hyperthyroidism.

This clonotype was seen ten or more times. The chain carries TRBV30 and TRBJ1-2; D not certain. CDR1 is GTSNPN, CDR2 SVGIG, per germline (reference sequence). This CDR3 has 14 residues. V was shortened by 1 base and J by 4 bases, with 13 bases between the two germline ends. In DNA form, the CDR3 reads TGTGCCTGGAGTGCCCAGACGGGCACCTATGGCTACACCTTC. Translated: CAWSAQTGTYGYTF.

Many counts were recorded for this clonotype. J is TRBJ2-7 and V is TRBV12-3 or TRBV12-4, with 9 bases identical to TRBD1. V lost 3 bases, J lost 9 bases, and 12 bases stayed unmatched. CDR3 size: 15 residues. The CDR3, as DNA: TGTGCCAGCAGTTTGTACGACAGGGGGACAGGCGGGCAGTACTTC. Translating it yields CASSLYDRGTGGQYF.

This clonotype was observed a handful of times. The chain recombines TRBV5-1 with TRBJ2-3; TRBD2 aligns across 8 bases. V lost 2 bases, J lost 4 bases, and 6 bases stayed unmatched. The CDR3 is 15 residues long. Germline loops: CDR1 SGHRS, CDR2 YFSETQ. The CDR3 sequence is CASSFRTSSSDTQYF. The CDR3 DNA reads TGCGCCAGCAGCTTTAGGACTAGCAGTTCAGATACGCAGTATTTT.

This rearrangement joins TRBV7-2 to TRBJ2-1, with no clear D. The V gene lost 1 base and the J gene lost 5 bases, with 12 bases spanning the gap. In germline, CDR1 is SGHTA, CDR2 FQGNSA. This CDR3 spans 15 amino acids. For the CDR3, the DNA is TGTGCCAGCAGCTTAGGCGTTGGTAGCAACAATGAGCAGTTCTTC. This encodes CASSLGVGSNNEQFF.

This clonotype was recorded many times. This chain links TRBV28 with TRBJ1-2, with D perhaps matching TRBD1 (6 bases). The CDR3 has 15 amino acids. With 6 bases removed from V and 4 bases from J, the gap between germline ends came to 18 bases. Germline CDR1 and CDR2: MDHEN and SYDVKM. CDR3 loop: CASRGGGGFGYGYTF. DNA of the CDR3: TGTGCCAGCAGGGGGGGCGGGGGCTTTGGCTATGGCTACACCTTC.

This clonotype turned up a few times. This sequence joins TRBV11-2 and TRBJ2-4; 8 positions match TRBD1. The CDR3 has 14 residues. The germline V gene encodes CDR1 SGHAT and CDR2 FQNNGV. V dropped 0 bases and J dropped 8; count of bases not matched to a gene: 3. CDR3 sequence: CASSLDPGGHIQYF. Here the CDR3 DNA reads TGTGCCAGCAGCTTAGATCCAGGGGGCCACATTCAGTACTTC. Full variable domain (outside the CDR3, taken from reference TRBV11-2 and TRBJ2-4): EAGVAQSPRYKIIEKRQSVAFWCNPISGHATLYWYQQILGQGPKLLIQFQNNGVVDDSQLPKDRFSAERLKGVDSTLKIQPAKLEDSAVYLCASSLDPGGHIQYFGAGTRLSVL.

DNA for the CDR3: TGTGCCAGCAGCTTCCAACTAGCGGGGGGGGGTGAGCAGTTCTTC. Protein: CASSFQLAGGGEQFF. The genes are TRBV7-2 and TRBJ2-1; 13 positions match TRBD2. The CDR3 runs 15 residues. Germline V gene data show CDR1 as SGHTA and CDR2 as FQGNSA. The junction had 5 bases not matched to a gene; V was cut back by 3 bases and J by 9 bases.

This clonotype has ten or more counts. This chain joins TRBV5-1 and TRBJ1-1; no reliable D call. V lost 4 bases and J 7 bases, leaving 17 bases between the germline ends. From germline, CDR1 is SGHRS and CDR2 YFSETQ. The CDR3 extends over 14 amino acids. Here the CDR3 DNA reads TGCGCCAGCAGCCCTGGGCGCCAAACGCGTGAAGCTTTCTTT. This gives the protein CASSPGRQTREAFF. Based on the CDR3 plus reference TRBV5-1 and TRBJ1-1, the full variable domain is KAGVTQTPRYLIKTRGQQVTLSCSPISGHRSVSWYQQTPGQGLQFLFEYFSETQRNKGNFPGRFSGRQFSNSRSEMNVSTLELGDSALYLCASSPGRQTREAFFGQGTRLTVV.

This clonotype was counted many times. CDR3 DNA sequence: TGTGCCAGCAGTTTCCATCCCGGGGGTACCTACGAGCAGTACTTC. Encoded protein: CASSFHPGGTYEQYF. The gene calls are TRBV12-3 or TRBV12-4 and TRBJ2-7; TRBD2 might be the D (6 bases). V lost 3 bases to trimming and J lost 2 bases, with 14 bases between them. The CDR3 totals 15 residues.

This clonotype was picked up many times. This chain connects TRBV7-8 to TRBJ2-4, with D maybe TRBD2 (6 bases). Germline loops: CDR1 SGHVS, CDR2 FQNEAQ. The CDR3 length is 17 residues. V lost 5 bases to trimming and J lost 3 bases, with 20 bases between them. This CDR3 is CASSPLLGGMFKNIQYF. CDR3 nucleotide sequence: TGTGCCAGCAGCCCTCTGCTGGGCGGGATGTTCAAAAACATTCAGTACTTC.

In its sample, this clonotype was seen many times. The V and J genes are TRBV20-1 and TRBJ1-1; D not resolved. V was clipped by 3 bases and J by 5 bases, with 7 bases between them. Germline V gives CDR1 DFQATT, CDR2 SNEGSKA (reference sequence). This CDR3 spans 11 amino acids. CDR3 in amino acids: CSASDETEAFF. In DNA form, the CDR3 reads TGCAGTGCTAGTGACGAGACTGAAGCTTTCTTT.

This clonotype was seen ten or more times. The chain combines TRBV3-1 with TRBJ2-3; D remains unclear. Germline lookup yields CDR1 LGHDT and CDR2 YNNKEL (reference sequence). V was pared by 6 bases and J by 1 base, with 14 bases between. The CDR3 is 15 amino acids. The CDR3 nucleotides read TGTGCCAGCAGGATAAAGACCCCCGGCACAGATACGCAGTATTTT. Its translation is CASRIKTPGTDTQYF.

In this sample, this clonotype turned up many times. This chain joins TRBV28 and TRBJ2-5, with 10 nucleotides matching TRBD2. Germline values: CDR1 MDHEN, CDR2 SYDVKM. Germline trimming cut 7 bases from V and 3 bases from J; bases unmatched to any gene: 2. This CDR3 comprises 13 residues. CDR3 sequence (DNA): TGTGCCAGCATAAGCGGGAGGGAAGAGACCCAGTACTTC. Translated: CASISGREETQYF.

This clonotype was observed many times. V is TRBV18 and J is TRBJ2-2; TRBD1 matches at 8 bases. Germline CDR1 is KGHSH and CDR2 is LQKENI. Trimming at V came to 4 bases and at J to 3 bases, leaving 4 bases not matched to a gene. The CDR3 runs 15 residues. This chain's CDR3 is CASSLGTGDTGELFF. The CDR3 nucleotides read TGTGCCAGCTCACTCGGGACAGGAGACACCGGGGAGCTGTTTTTT. The full variable domain, rest sourced from reference TRBV18 and TRBJ2-2, is NAGVMQNPRHLVRRRGQEARLRCSPMKGHSHVYWYRQLPEEGLKFMVYLQKENIIDESGMPKERFSAEFPKEGPSILRIQQVVRGDSAAYFCASSLGTGDTGELFFGEGSRLTVL.

This chain uses TRBV29-1 with TRBJ2-1, with a possible D match to TRBD1 (5 bases). V was pared by 4 bases and J by 2 bases, with 6 bases between. The CDR3 is made up of 12 amino acids. Germline V lookup: CDR1 SQVTM, CDR2 ANQGSEA. The CDR3 coding sequence is TGCAGCGTTGGGACACCCTACAATGAGCAGTTCTTC. Translation gives CSVGTPYNEQFF.

This chain joins TRBV7-3 and TRBJ2-1; 8 nucleotides agree with TRBD1. The CDR3 runs to 16 residues. CDR1 SGHTA and CDR2 FQGTGA come from the germline V gene. The junction had 10 bases not matched to a gene; V was cut back by 0 bases and J by 9 bases. CDR3 in amino acids: CASSLTGGQGEGEQFF. The CDR3 DNA reads as TGTGCCAGCAGCTTAACGGGCGGACAGGGCGAAGGTGAGCAGTTCTTC.

This chain joins TRBV3-1 and TRBJ1-3; D gene unclear. This CDR3 is built from 13 residues. The germline V gene encodes CDR1 LGHDT and CDR2 YNNKEL (reference sequence). Trimming removed 1 base from V and 8 bases from J, with 9 bases in between. The CDR3 reads CASSQVDGHTIYF. The CDR3 nucleotides read TGTGCCAGCAGCCAAGTAGATGGTCACACCATATATTTT.

This clonotype was seen more than once but under ten times. The chain carries TRBV9 and TRBJ2-7; TRBD1 agrees at 8 bases. The CDR3 covers 14 residues. The germline gives CDR1 SGDLS, CDR2 YYNGEE. The trim removed 4 bases at V and 3 bases at J, leaving 6 bases unmatched. CDR3 sequence: CASSTGQAIYEQYF. DNA for the CDR3: TGTGCCAGCAGCACGGGACAGGCCATCTACGAGCAGTACTTC.

This clonotype was recorded many times. The chain uses TRBV12-3 or TRBV12-4 and TRBJ1-1, with D possibly being TRBD1 (5 bases). V was trimmed by 5 bases and J by 0 bases, leaving 10 bases between them. The CDR3 covers 14 residues. CDR3 amino acids: CASSTLRVNTEAFF. The CDR3, as DNA: TGTGCCAGCAGTACTCTCAGGGTGAACACTGAAGCTTTCTTT.

This clonotype came up a few times. The chain couples TRBV3-1 to TRBJ2-3; no clear D gene. The germline V and J ends were trimmed by 4 bases and 4 bases, with 9 bases remaining between them. The germline gives CDR1 LGHDT, CDR2 YNNKEL (reference sequence). The CDR3 contains 13 residues. The CDR3 is CASSPNPADTQYF. DNA of the CDR3: TGTGCCAGCAGCCCCAACCCCGCAGATACGCAGTATTTT.

The table lists this clonotype with a few counts. This sequence may be a read error, since a much larger clone differs from it by one base. The chain carries TRBV29-1 and TRBJ2-7, with no clear D. Germline V CDR1 and CDR2: SQVTM, ANQGSEA. The CDR3 spans 12 residues. CDR3 amino acids: CSVVGLGYEPYF. DNA of the CDR3: TGCAGCGTTGTGGGGTTGGGGTACGAGCCGTACTTC.

V usage is TRBV3-1 and J usage is TRBJ2-7; D gene uncertain. The CDR3 is 12 amino acids. With 5 bases removed from V and 0 bases from J, the gap between germline ends came to 5 bases. Per the germline V gene, CDR1 is LGHDT and CDR2 is YNNKEL (reference sequence). The CDR3 here is CASSKTSYEQYF. DNA of the CDR3: TGTGCCAGCAGCAAAACCTCCTACGAGCAGTACTTC.

This clonotype came up many times. The J gene is TRBJ2-5, the V gene TRBV2, with 12 bases fitting TRBD1. V shed 6 bases, J shed 5 bases, and the junction held 4 bases outside the gene matches. The CDR3 runs to 14 residues. Germline CDR1 reads SNHLY; CDR2 reads FYNNEI. The CDR3 DNA follows: TGTGCCAGCAGGCCCGGGACAGGGGGCGAGACCCAGTACTTC. It translates to CASRPGTGGETQYF.

The chain recombines TRBV7-6 with TRBJ2-5; D gene unclear. The V gene's germline CDR1 is SGHVS and CDR2 FNYEAQ. V shed 1 base and J shed 5 bases, with 8 bases lying between them. The CDR3 is 13 amino acids. CDR3 sequence reads: CASSLGKSETQYF. The CDR3 region has the DNA TGTGCCAGCAGCTTAGGGAAGTCGGAGACCCAGTACTTC.

There are many counts of this clonotype. The rearrangement uses TRBV5-1 and TRBJ2-7, with 10 bases identical to TRBD1. This CDR3 has 14 residues. CDR1 and CDR2 (germline): SGHRS, YFSETQ. J gave up 5 bases and V 4 bases, and 6 bases lay outside the gene matches. The CDR3 bases are TGCGCCAGCAGCCAGAGACAGGGGGCGGACGAGCAGTACTTC. Translated, it gives CASSQRQGADEQYF.

This chain connects TRBV20-1 to TRBJ2-7; 10 nucleotides agree with TRBD1. V trimming: 3 bases; J trimming: 3 bases; junction bases outside the gene matches: 5. From germline, CDR1 is DFQATT and CDR2 SNEGSKA (reference sequence). The CDR3 sequence is 14 residues long. In DNA form, the CDR3 reads TGCAGTGCTAGTGGGACAGGGGATGGCTACGAGCAGTACTTC. The encoded protein is CSASGTGDGYEQYF.

This clonotype was seen a few times. V usage is TRBV27 and J usage is TRBJ1-6, with D tentatively TRBD1 (6 bases). The germline V gene encodes CDR1 MNHEY and CDR2 SMNVEV (reference sequence). This CDR3 spans 15 amino acids. The ends were cut back, 6 bases at V and 8 bases at J, with 17 bases in the middle. The CDR3 is CASSPVTGAYSPLHF. CDR3 DNA sequence: TGTGCCAGCAGCCCCGTGACGGGGGCTTATTCACCCCTCCACTTT.

This clonotype was picked up many times. V and J are TRBV28 and TRBJ1-1; D perhaps matches TRBD1 (6 bases). With 10 bases removed from V and 0 bases from J, the gap between germline ends came to 12 bases. This CDR3 is built from 13 residues. The germline V gene has CDR1 MDHEN and CDR2 SYDVKM. CDR3 bases: TGTGCCACAGGACAGTTCGTGAACACTGAAGCTTTCTTT. Protein sequence: CATGQFVNTEAFF.

This clonotype was found once. The rearrangement joins TRBV7-2 to TRBJ2-7, with D perhaps being TRBD1 or TRBD2 (6 bases each). Trimming removed 5 bases at V and 0 bases at J, with 14 bases between. The CDR3 is 15 residues long. The V gene's germline CDR1 is SGHTA and CDR2 FQGNSA. Here the CDR3 reads CASSRRGSSSYEQYF. The CDR3 DNA reads TGTGCCAGCAGCCGGAGGGGGTCAAGCTCCTACGAGCAGTACTTC.